The 32 T cell receptor beta chains listed next were all sequenced from one sample in a study of post-analysis software for immune sequencing data. Findings and caveats of the study: About five TRBV segments occurring more often in patients than controls included TRBV5-6, TRBV5-1 and TRBV20-1.

cDNA libraries for TCR beta contained unique molecular identifiers. TCRdb recomputed calls from the PCR reads with MiXCR, one row per CDR3 protein. The table records about 540,000 distinct CDR3 sequences, around a third of them present only once. No antigens are known for them. The sample consisted of blood. Receptors originate from a girl younger than 18 with multiple sclerosis.

This clonotype was seen a handful of times. The chain is built from TRBV7-3 and TRBJ1-4; D remains unclear. The V gene lost 9 bases and the J gene lost 6 bases, with 8 bases spanning the gap. The CDR3 sequence is 11 residues long. From germline, CDR1 is SGHTA and CDR2 FQGTGA. CDR3 residues: CASPPYEKLFF. The CDR3 DNA reads TGTGCCAGTCCGCCATATGAAAAACTGTTTTTT.

The chain combines TRBV2 with TRBJ1-5; a possible D gene is TRBD1 (6 bases). CDR3 length: 13 amino acids. Germline V gene lookup returns CDR1 SNHLY and CDR2 FYNNEI. The ends were cut back, 6 bases at V and 7 bases at J, with 13 bases in the middle. In nucleotides, the CDR3 is TGTGCCAGCAGGGTATTACAGGGCCAGCCCCAGCATTTT. It translates to CASRVLQGQPQHF.

J is TRBJ2-3 and V is TRBV5-1; 10 nucleotides match TRBD1. Per the germline V gene, CDR1 is SGHRS and CDR2 is YFSETQ. Trimming removed 3 bases from V and 5 bases from J; junction bases left unmatched: 6. This CDR3 is 15 amino acids long. The CDR3 sequence: CASSSTGTGVDTQYF. The CDR3 nucleotides read TGCGCCAGCAGCTCAACCGGGACAGGGGTAGATACGCAGTATTTT.

V and J are TRBV5-1 and TRBJ1-2; 9 nucleotides align to TRBD1. Looked up from germline, CDR1 is SGHRS and CDR2 is YFSETQ. The length of the CDR3 is 15 residues. The V gene end was trimmed by 3 bases and the J gene end by 6 bases; junction bases not matched to a gene: 9. The CDR3 sequence is CASSSGTGIGNGYTF. In DNA form, the CDR3 reads TGCGCCAGCAGCTCGGGGACAGGGATAGGGAATGGCTACACCTTC. Filled out from reference TRBV5-1 and TRBJ1-2, the complete variable domain reads KAGVTQTPRYLIKTRGQQVTLSCSPISGHRSVSWYQQTPGQGLQFLFEYFSETQRNKGNFPGRFSGRQFSNSRSEMNVSTLELGDSALYLCASSSGTGIGNGYTFGSGTRLTVV.

The chain uses TRBV3-1 and TRBJ2-7; D unclear. V gave up 3 bases and J gave up 3 bases, with 12 bases separating them. The CDR3 is 14 residues long. CDR1 and CDR2 (germline): LGHDT, YNNKEL (reference sequence). The CDR3 sequence is CASSHSGGSYEQYF. The CDR3 bases are TGTGCCAGCAGCCACTCCGGCGGCAGCTACGAGCAGTACTTC.

This clonotype showed up just a few times. This chain uses TRBV3-1 with TRBJ2-1; D unclear. The CDR3 has 12 residues. With 0 bases removed from V and 10 bases from J, the gap between germline ends came to 7 bases. CDR1 and CDR2 from the germline V gene are LGHDT and YNNKEL (reference sequence). The CDR3 sequence is CASSQDRIEQFF. In DNA form, the CDR3 reads TGTGCCAGCAGCCAAGACCGAATCGAGCAGTTCTTC.

As concerns this clonotype: Its ends do not fully match the called genes, so a read error is possible. The rearrangement uses TRBV12-3 or TRBV12-4 and TRBJ2-5; a possible D gene is TRBD2 (5 bases). The CDR3 has 16 amino acids. The CDR3 bases are TGTGCCGGCAGCCCCTTAGAGAGGGTGCTGGGGGAGACCCAGTACTTC. Its protein is CAGSPLERVLGETQYF.

The chain uses TRBV7-6 and TRBJ1-4; TRBD1 matches at 10 bases. This CDR3 comprises 14 residues. The ends lost 5 bases at V and 11 bases at J; junction bases unmatched: 8. CDR1 and CDR2 (germline): SGHVS, FNYEAQ. The CDR3 DNA sequence: TGTGCCAGCAGCCTGGGAGGACAGGGGGGGAAACTGTTTTTT. Amino acid sequence: CASSLGGQGGKLFF.

The genes are TRBV7-2 and TRBJ2-2; the D is unclear. CDR1 SGHTA and CDR2 FQGNSA come from the germline V gene. Trimming took 2 bases from V and 8 from J, leaving 9 bases between them. CDR3 length: 13 residues. CDR3 residues: CASSLKWVGELFF. The CDR3 region has the DNA TGTGCCAGCAGCTTAAAGTGGGTAGGGGAGCTGTTTTTT.

The rearrangement links TRBV20-1 to TRBJ2-3; D remains ambiguous. V was cut by 5 bases and J by 4 bases, with 16 bases left in between. CDR3 size: 14 residues. Per germline, CDR1 DFQATT and CDR2 SNEGSKA (reference sequence). CDR3 DNA: TGCAGTGCTTGGATTGCCTCAGTGGCAGATACGCAGTATTTT. Amino acid sequence: CSAWIASVADTQYF.

The chain uses TRBV28 and TRBJ2-1, with D perhaps TRBD1 (5 bases). The germline CDR1 and CDR2 sequences are MDHEN and SYDVKM. CDR3 length equals 12 residues. V lost 9 bases to trimming and J lost 9 bases, with 15 bases between them. The CDR3 loop reads CASRGRRSEQFF. CDR3 sequence (DNA): TGTGCCAGTAGGGGCAGGAGAAGTGAGCAGTTCTTC.

This clonotype was counted between two and nine times. CDR3 nucleotides: TGCAGCGTTGAAGATTGGGGCGGAATTAACTATGGCTACACCTTC. Residues: CSVEDWGGINYGYTF. The gene calls are TRBV29-1 and TRBJ1-2, with a weak D call TRBD1 (5 bases). This CDR3 comprises 15 residues. Looked up from germline, CDR1 is SQVTM and CDR2 is ANQGSEA. V lost 0 bases and J 1 base, leaving 12 bases between the germline ends. Supplemented by reference TRBV29-1 and TRBJ1-2, the full variable domain reads SAVISQKPSRDICQRGTSLTIQCQVDSQVTMMFWYRQQPGQSLTLIATANQGSEATYESGFVIDKFPISRPNLTFSTLTVSNMSPEDSSIYLCSVEDWGGINYGYTFGSGTRLTVV.

The chain recombines TRBV3-1 with TRBJ1-1; D might be TRBD1 (5 bases). This CDR3 spans 13 amino acids. The V gene lost 4 bases and the J gene lost 10 bases, with 16 bases spanning the gap. Germline loops: CDR1 LGHDT, CDR2 YNNKEL (reference sequence). For the CDR3, the DNA is TGTGCCAGCAGCCCTCCCGGGACGGCGACAGCTTTCTTT. It translates to CASSPPGTATAFF.

DNA for the CDR3: TGTGCCAGCAGCCCCGGACAGACAAGCGGGAAACTGTTTTTT. Protein product: CASSPGQTSGKLFF. The V and J genes are TRBV12-3 or TRBV12-4 and TRBJ1-4; D perhaps matches TRBD1 (6 bases). This CDR3 region has 14 residues. V lost 6 bases to trimming and J lost 11 bases, with 19 bases between them.

The chain has TRBV3-1 and TRBJ2-7; D possibly uses TRBD1 or TRBD2 (5 bases each). V dropped 4 bases and J dropped 4 bases, with 20 bases sitting between them. This CDR3 is built from 16 residues. Germline V lookup: CDR1 LGHDT, CDR2 YNNKEL (reference sequence). This CDR3 reads CASSPHIGDQGYEQYF. The DNA for the CDR3 is TGTGCCAGCAGCCCACACATCGGGGATCAGGGATACGAGCAGTACTTC.

This clonotype appeared a few times. The V call is TRBV2, the J call TRBJ1-1; TRBD1 might be the D (6 bases). This CDR3 has 16 amino acids. Trimming pared 3 bases from V and 1 base from J, leaving 15 bases between. Germline V gives CDR1 SNHLY, CDR2 FYNNEI. CDR3 protein: CASSDETPGQNTEAFF. In nucleotides, the CDR3 is TGTGCCAGCAGTGACGAGACTCCGGGACAGAACACTGAAGCTTTCTTT.

In DNA form, the CDR3 reads TGCGCCAGCAGCTCGAACCCACTAGCGGGGGCCCGGAATGAGCAGTTCTTC. Its protein is CASSSNPLAGARNEQFF. The rearrangement links TRBV5-1 to TRBJ2-1; 11 bases line up with TRBD2. The CDR3 length is 17 residues. Trimming took 3 bases from V and 7 from J; bases not matched to a gene: 12. The germline V gene encodes CDR1 SGHRS and CDR2 YFSETQ. Variable domain in full (rest from reference TRBV5-1 and TRBJ2-1): KAGVTQTPRYLIKTRGQQVTLSCSPISGHRSVSWYQQTPGQGLQFLFEYFSETQRNKGNFPGRFSGRQFSNSRSEMNVSTLELGDSALYLCASSSNPLAGARNEQFFGPGTRLTVL.

This rearrangement joins TRBV29-1 to TRBJ1-4; 8 bases align to TRBD1. V lost 7 bases to trimming and J lost 8 bases; unmatched junction nucleotides: 9. The CDR3 covers 13 residues. CDR1 is SQVTM, CDR2 ANQGSEA, per germline. The CDR3 region is CSGGQGAGEKLFF. CDR3 DNA sequence: TGCAGCGGCGGTCAGGGGGCTGGGGAAAAACTGTTTTTT.

The gene calls are TRBV20-1 and TRBJ2-3; D is possibly TRBD2 (6 bases). The CDR3 totals 14 residues. The ends were cut back, 6 bases at V and 1 base at J, with 14 bases in the middle. Germline V lookup: CDR1 DFQATT, CDR2 SNEGSKA (reference sequence). CDR3 nucleotide sequence: TGCAGTGCCTGGCGGCGGGGAGGCACAGATACGCAGTATTTT. The encoded protein is CSAWRRGGTDTQYF.

To note about this clonotype: The junction departs from the called germline gene at one end, perhaps through a read error. The chain recombines TRBV20-1 with TRBJ2-4; the D gene is possibly TRBD1 (5 bases). The CDR3 is 14 amino acids. The germline V gene encodes CDR1 DFQATT and CDR2 SNEGSKA (reference sequence). The CDR3: CSAKPDTAKNIQYF. The CDR3 bases are TGTAGTGCTAAGCCGGACACAGCCAAAAACATTCAGTACTTC.

The chain couples TRBV20-1 to TRBJ2-5, with D possibly being TRBD2 (5 bases). CDR1 is DFQATT and CDR2 is SNEGSKA in the germline V gene (reference sequence). The CDR3 is 15 amino acids. V was pared by 5 bases and J by 2 bases, with 18 bases between. Here the CDR3 DNA reads TGCAGTGCTCCCCGTACGGGAAGGGAACAAGAGACCCAGTACTTC. Amino acids: CSAPRTGREQETQYF.

This clonotype occurred a few times. The CDR3 DNA sequence: TGTGCCACCACCCAAGCGGGGGGCAGAGAGACCCAGTACTTC. Amino acids: CATTQAGGRETQYF. V usage is TRBV3-1 and J usage is TRBJ2-5; 9 nucleotides align to TRBD2. CDR3 length: 14 residues. Germline lookup yields CDR1 LGHDT and CDR2 YNNKEL (reference sequence). J was trimmed by 4 bases and V by 10 bases; bases with no gene match: 10.

This chain connects TRBV9 to TRBJ2-7; maybe TRBD1 (6 bases). The CDR3 is 14 residues long. CDR1 is SGDLS and CDR2 is YYNGEE in the germline V gene. V was cut by 0 bases and J by 4 bases, with 11 bases left in between. Here the CDR3 DNA reads TGTGCCAGCAGCGTAGAAACCCAGGGGTACGAGCAGTACTTC. Amino acids: CASSVETQGYEQYF.

This clonotype has just a few counts. V and J are TRBV7-2 and TRBJ2-1, with 15 bases aligning to TRBD2. V lost 4 bases and J lost 7; bases outside the gene matches: 8. This CDR3 comprises 17 residues. Germline V gene data show CDR1 as SGHTA and CDR2 as FQGNSA. The CDR3 reads CASSSGTSGGPENEQFF. CDR3 in DNA: TGTGCCAGCAGCTCCGGGACTAGCGGGGGGCCGGAGAATGAGCAGTTCTTC.

The J gene is TRBJ1-1, the V gene TRBV15, with D tentatively TRBD1 (5 bases). Germline CDR1 and CDR2: LNHNV and YYDKDF (reference sequence). With 5 bases removed from V and 6 bases from J, the gap between germline ends came to 16 bases. The CDR3 has 14 amino acids. CDR3 loop: CATSRDPRYAEAFF. The CDR3 nucleotides read TGTGCCACCAGCCGGGACCCCAGGTACGCTGAAGCTTTCTTT.

This chain uses TRBV3-1 with TRBJ2-5, with TRBD2 matching 14 bases. With V trimmed by 4 bases and J by 1 base, 8 bases remained unmatched. Germline V CDR1 and CDR2: LGHDT, YNNKEL (reference sequence). CDR3 length: 18 residues. The chain's CDR3 is CASSLGLAGEPSQETQYF. Here the CDR3 DNA reads TGTGCCAGCAGCCTGGGACTAGCGGGGGAGCCCAGCCAAGAGACCCAGTACTTC.

This rearrangement joins TRBV5-1 to TRBJ2-3, with D possibly matching TRBD1 (5 bases). Trimming took off 3 bases at V and 4 bases at J, with 9 bases between the two ends. The germline CDR1 and CDR2 sequences are SGHRS and YFSETQ. The CDR3 length is 13 residues. This CDR3 is CASSSAGSDTQYF. The CDR3 bases are TGCGCCAGCAGCTCGGCAGGGTCAGATACGCAGTATTTT.

V usage is TRBV5-1 and J usage is TRBJ2-1; no definite D call. The CDR3 loop spans 15 amino acids. The ends were cut back, 6 bases at V and 6 bases at J, with 19 bases in the middle. Germline values: CDR1 SGHRS, CDR2 YFSETQ. The CDR3 spells CASTYSPYGSNEQFF. As DNA, the CDR3 is TGCGCCAGCACCTACTCGCCATACGGTTCCAATGAGCAGTTCTTC.

This chain joins TRBV5-1 and TRBJ2-4; D is unresolved. Germline-derived CDR1 and CDR2 are SGHRS and YFSETQ. This CDR3 has 16 residues. Trimming left V 3 bases short and J 0 bases short, with 13 bases between. CDR3 region: CASSYTFGVAKNIQYF. In DNA form, the CDR3 reads TGCGCCAGCAGCTATACCTTTGGGGTAGCCAAAAACATTCAGTACTTC. Complete variable domain (other parts from reference TRBV5-1 and TRBJ2-4): KAGVTQTPRYLIKTRGQQVTLSCSPISGHRSVSWYQQTPGQGLQFLFEYFSETQRNKGNFPGRFSGRQFSNSRSEMNVSTLELGDSALYLCASSYTFGVAKNIQYFGAGTRLSVL.

This clonotype has just a few counts. The V call is TRBV20-1, the J call TRBJ2-7; weak D call: TRBD1 (5 bases). The CDR3 consists of 14 residues. Germline V gene lookup returns CDR1 DFQATT and CDR2 SNEGSKA (reference sequence). V gave up 2 bases and J gave up 3 bases, with 14 bases separating them. This CDR3 reads CSARRGTDLYEQYF. DNA of the CDR3: TGCAGTGCTAGAAGGGGAACGGATCTCTACGAGCAGTACTTC.

The table lists this clonotype with a few counts. V gene TRBV4-2 combines with J gene TRBJ2-3, with a possible D match to TRBD2 (5 bases). The CDR3 totals 17 residues. The V end lost 3 bases, the J end lost 2 bases, and 18 bases lay between the germline ends. CDR1 LGHNA and CDR2 YNFKEQ come from the germline V gene. The CDR3 DNA follows: TGTGCCAGCAGCCACCCCTTGGGTAGCGAGGACACAGATACGCAGTATTTT. This encodes CASSHPLGSEDTDTQYF.

This clonotype was seen more than once but under ten times. The chain has TRBV6-5 and TRBJ2-2; 8 bases agree with TRBD2. V trimming: 4 bases; J trimming: 5 bases; junction bases outside the gene matches: 6. CDR3 size: 15 residues. The V gene's germline CDR1 is MNHEY and CDR2 SVGAGI. The CDR3, as DNA: TGTGCCAGCAGTTTAAGACCGGGAGGGACCGGGGAGCTGTTTTTT. It encodes CASSLRPGGTGELFF.